This T cell receptor beta chain appears in the sequencing data of a study of T cell repertoires in cytomegalovirus infection. A word on this clonotype: Its matching antigen is unknown. Possible read error: a much larger clone is one base away.

TCRdb recomputed calls from the reads with MiXCR, one row per CDR3 protein. The data show fewer than 1,000,000 distinct CDR3 sequences, around 32% seen once. With 5 bases clipped from V and 7 bases from J, the junction kept 10 bases outside the gene matches. The CDR3 contains 16 residues. In germline, CDR1 is SGHTA, CDR2 FQGNSA. This specimen consisted of cultured CD8+ T cells from PBMCs, obtained from culture after CMV antigen stimulation. The receptor comes from a human donor in good health (CMV status not recorded). Some clones in this sample may be carry-over from other donors' samples. This chain joins TRBV7-2 and TRBJ2-5; 13 bases are shared with TRBD2. CDR3 nucleotide sequence: TGTGCCAGCAGCCCCAGGACTAGCGGGGGATCCGTGACCCAGTACTTC. Its protein product is CASSPRTSGGSVTQYF. The whole variable domain, filled in from reference TRBV7-2 and TRBJ2-5, reads GAGVSQSPSNKVTEKGKDVELRCDPISGHTALYWYRQSLGQGLEFLIYFQGNSAPDKSGLPSDRFSAERTGGSVSTLTIQRTQQEDSAVYLCASSPRTSGGSVTQYFGPGTRLLVL.